Listed below are T cell receptor beta chains from one sample, sequenced in a study of T cells expressing NK-cell markers. TCRdb reworked the 5' RACE reads into one entry per CDR3 protein, no DNA. Here the sample table reports 500,000 to 600,000 distinct CDR3 sequences. The sample was blood T cells: a sorted CD56 or NKG2C T cell subset, CD4+ or CD8+ T cells, or bulk PBMC T cells (not recorded which). The receptors derive from a man between 18 and 29 years old in good health. The CDR3 runs from the conserved cysteine through the conserved F or W.

CASRRRSSTGELFF,TRBV14,TRBJ2-2
CASSTQGQGGETQYF,TRBV12-3/TRBV12-4,TRBJ2-5
CASSQQGGRSSYNEQFF,TRBV4-2,TRBJ2-1
CASSLTQRANNEQFF,TRBV11-1,TRBJ2-1
CASSPRSSTDTQYF,TRBV5-1,TRBJ2-3
CASSRSPSGRGYEQYF,TRBV12-3/TRBV12-4,TRBJ2-7
CSALGATGSSYEQYF,TRBV20-1,TRBJ2-7
CASSEGGTGMGEQYF,TRBV2,TRBJ2-7
CASSWEVPSYNEQFF,TRBV7-2,TRBJ2-1
CAISPRGGETQYF,TRBV10-3,TRBJ2-5
CASEDTSGRYEQYF,TRBV7-9,TRBJ2-7
CASRKGPSGSPLHF,TRBV27,TRBJ1-6
CASSLSLEGEQFF,TRBV4-3,TRBJ2-1
CASSIMGLAGQETQYF,TRBV19,TRBJ2-5
CASSTSGGPKNIQYF,TRBV19,TRBJ2-4
CASSNSTRPLELFF,TRBV5-4,TRBJ1-4
CASSFFPDGDLNTF,TRBV11-2,TRBJ1-2
CATSRTSLVEQFF,TRBV15,TRBJ2-1
CASRGTSSSTDTQYF,TRBV6-4,TRBJ2-3
CASSRNTGDSNQPQHF,TRBV4-2,TRBJ1-5
CASRAAGVGYNEQFF,TRBV5-1,TRBJ2-1
CASSLEPSGGYEQYF,TRBV7-6,TRBJ2-7
CSAYGGGGQPQHF,TRBV20-1,TRBJ1-5
CASSLGRWEREYNEQFF,TRBV5-1,TRBJ2-1
CATRGLSSYNSPLHF,TRBV28,TRBJ1-6
CASGWDFTDTQYF,TRBV5-8,TRBJ2-3
CASSQTLTGSDEQFF,TRBV4-1,TRBJ2-1
CASSSSDRGHTGELFF,TRBV28,TRBJ2-2
CATSGRTAETQYF,TRBV24-1,TRBJ2-5
CAISEKSREKLFF,TRBV10-3,TRBJ1-4
CASSLLDRAYEQYF,TRBV27,TRBJ2-7
CASSLVISSFLTGDLFF,TRBV7-2,TRBJ2-2
CASSFLFRGLAGGTQYF,TRBV27,TRBJ2-3
CASSYTGTGGRNSPLHF,TRBV6-5,TRBJ1-6
CAISLQRGNQPQHF,TRBV10-3,TRBJ1-5
CASSESPPAGELFF,TRBV25-1,TRBJ2-2
CASGLASADTQYF,TRBV7-9,TRBJ2-3
CASSTSAVEQFF,TRBV5-1,TRBJ2-1
CSGPSGSGSTDTQYF,TRBV20-1,TRBJ2-3
CASSYSSRGGGELFF,TRBV6-5,TRBJ2-2
CASSFDKRGSRFDTQYF,TRBV12-3/TRBV12-4,TRBJ2-3
CASTKDFGNEQFF,TRBV2,TRBJ2-1
CASSQFPTGGGQPQHF,TRBV18,TRBJ1-5
CASSFLTGGNIQYF,TRBV27,TRBJ2-4
CASNSRGLRNSPLHF,TRBV6-2/TRBV6-3,TRBJ1-6
CASSFPRTGTLAKNIQYF,TRBV12-3/TRBV12-4,TRBJ2-4
CSAGKGTTYEQYF,TRBV20-1,TRBJ2-7
CASSPGQRSTQYF,TRBV4-3,TRBJ2-3
CASSQEDRGRVNTEAFF,TRBV4-2,TRBJ1-1